This TCR beta chain is drawn from a study of a mutant IDH1 vaccine in newly diagnosed glioma. Study-wide context: Patients got their first vaccination 4-6 weeks after radiotherapy alone, or with temozolomide cycles. Antecedent treatment encompassed radiotherapy, temozolomide, or their combination; the majority received both.

V shed 2 bases, J shed 5 bases, and the junction held 5 bases outside the gene matches. The CDR3 runs 14 residues. Per the germline V gene, CDR1 is KGHSH and CDR2 is LQKENI. Time point reported: week 5, during vaccination. Every vaccination contained 300 ug of the mutant IDH1 20-mer peptide and was paired with topical imiquimod. Measured with immunoSEQ multiplex PCR; TCRdb has only the in-frame clones, and not every one. The sample gives approximately 35,000 clones, about three fifths of which show up once; approximately 11% is in the top ten. This clone was counted between two and nine times. Its antigen remains unknown. Study observations and caveats: It seemed that pseudoprogression was not linked to changes in the top peripheral T cell clonotypes. Altogether, around 93% of patients exhibited vaccine-induced immune responses.

V is TRBV18 and J is TRBJ1-1; 7 bases are a match to TRBD1. The sequence came from a woman under 30 with glioma. Material: PBMCs, obtained from a glioma patient whose treatment included an IDH1 peptide vaccine. The CDR3 loop is CASSPGTVQTEAFF. CDR3 DNA: TGTGCCAGCTCACCAGGGACAGTGCAAACTGAAGCTTTCTTT.